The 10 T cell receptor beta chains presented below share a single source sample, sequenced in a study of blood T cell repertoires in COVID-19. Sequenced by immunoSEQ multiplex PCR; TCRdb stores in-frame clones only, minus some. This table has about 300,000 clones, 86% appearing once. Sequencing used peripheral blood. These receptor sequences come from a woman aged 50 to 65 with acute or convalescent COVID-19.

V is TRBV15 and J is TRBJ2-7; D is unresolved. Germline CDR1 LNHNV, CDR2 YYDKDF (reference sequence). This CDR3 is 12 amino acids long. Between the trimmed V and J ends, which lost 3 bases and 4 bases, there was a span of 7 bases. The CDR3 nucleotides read TGTGCCACCAGCAGGACATTGTACGAGCAGTACTTC. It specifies CATSRTLYEQYF.

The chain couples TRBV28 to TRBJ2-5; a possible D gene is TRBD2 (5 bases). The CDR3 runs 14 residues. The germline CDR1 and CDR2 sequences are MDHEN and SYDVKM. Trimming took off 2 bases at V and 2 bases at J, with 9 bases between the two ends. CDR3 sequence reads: CASSLDGVQETQYF. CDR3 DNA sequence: TGTGCCAGCAGTTTAGACGGGGTACAAGAGACCCAGTACTTC.

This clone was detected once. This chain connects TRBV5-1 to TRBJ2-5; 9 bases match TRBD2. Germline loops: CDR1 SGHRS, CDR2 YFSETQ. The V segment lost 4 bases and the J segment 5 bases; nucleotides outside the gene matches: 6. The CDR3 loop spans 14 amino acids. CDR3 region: CASSESGRFETQYF. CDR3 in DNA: TGCGCCAGCAGCGAAAGCGGGAGGTTTGAGACCCAGTACTTC.

This chain's CDR3 is CASSSGGQQETQYF. The CDR3 DNA follows: TGTGCCAGCAGTTCCGGTGGACAACAAGAGACCCAGTACTTC. This chain links TRBV11-3 with TRBJ2-5; TRBD1 might be the D (5 bases). CDR3 length: 14 amino acids. Germline-derived CDR1 and CDR2 are SGHNT and YENEEA. Trimming pared 6 bases from V and 2 bases from J, leaving 13 bases between.

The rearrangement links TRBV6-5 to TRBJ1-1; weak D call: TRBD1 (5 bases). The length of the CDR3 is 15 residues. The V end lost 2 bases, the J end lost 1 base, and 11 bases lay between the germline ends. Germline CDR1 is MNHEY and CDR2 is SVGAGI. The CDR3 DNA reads TGTGCCAGCAGTTACCGGGCAGGGAAGAACACTGAAGCTTTCTTT. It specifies CASSYRAGKNTEAFF.

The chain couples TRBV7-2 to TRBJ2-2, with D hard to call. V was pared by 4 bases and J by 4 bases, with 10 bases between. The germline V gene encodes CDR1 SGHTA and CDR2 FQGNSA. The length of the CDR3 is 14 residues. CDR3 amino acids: CASSSSKATGELFF. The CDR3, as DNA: TGTGCCAGCAGCTCTAGTAAAGCCACCGGGGAGCTGTTTTTT. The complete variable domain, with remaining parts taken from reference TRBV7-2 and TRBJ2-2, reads GAGVSQSPSNKVTEKGKDVELRCDPISGHTALYWYRQSLGQGLEFLIYFQGNSAPDKSGLPSDRFSAERTGGSVSTLTIQRTQQEDSAVYLCASSSSKATGELFFGEGSRLTVL.

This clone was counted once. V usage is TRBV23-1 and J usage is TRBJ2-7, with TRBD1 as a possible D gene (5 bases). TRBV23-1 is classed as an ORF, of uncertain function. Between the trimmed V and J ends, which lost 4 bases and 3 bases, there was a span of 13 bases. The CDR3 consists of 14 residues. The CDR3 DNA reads TGCGCCAGCAGTCGGTCCAGGGATAACTACGAGCAGTACTTC. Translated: CASSRSRDNYEQYF.

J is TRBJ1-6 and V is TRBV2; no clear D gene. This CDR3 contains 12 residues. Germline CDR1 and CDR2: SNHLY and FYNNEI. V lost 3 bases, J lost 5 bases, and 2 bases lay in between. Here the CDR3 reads CASSDNNSPLHF. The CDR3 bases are TGTGCCAGCAGTGATAATAATTCACCCCTCCACTTT.

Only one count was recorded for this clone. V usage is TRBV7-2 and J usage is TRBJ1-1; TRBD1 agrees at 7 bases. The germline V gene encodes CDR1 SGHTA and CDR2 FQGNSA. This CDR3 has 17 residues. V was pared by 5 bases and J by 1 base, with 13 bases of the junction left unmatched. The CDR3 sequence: CASSRIGTAGRNTEAFF. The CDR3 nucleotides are TGTGCCAGCAGCCGTATCGGGACAGCCGGTAGGAACACTGAAGCTTTCTTT. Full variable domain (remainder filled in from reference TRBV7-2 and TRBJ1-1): GAGVSQSPSNKVTEKGKDVELRCDPISGHTALYWYRQSLGQGLEFLIYFQGNSAPDKSGLPSDRFSAERTGGSVSTLTIQRTQQEDSAVYLCASSRIGTAGRNTEAFFGQGTRLTVV.

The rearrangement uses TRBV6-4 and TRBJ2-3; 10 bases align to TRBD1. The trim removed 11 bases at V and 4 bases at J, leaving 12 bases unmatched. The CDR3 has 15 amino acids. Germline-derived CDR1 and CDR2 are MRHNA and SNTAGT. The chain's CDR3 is CAGTRQGAYSDTQYF. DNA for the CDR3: TGTGCCGGGACCCGACAGGGGGCATATTCAGATACGCAGTATTTT.